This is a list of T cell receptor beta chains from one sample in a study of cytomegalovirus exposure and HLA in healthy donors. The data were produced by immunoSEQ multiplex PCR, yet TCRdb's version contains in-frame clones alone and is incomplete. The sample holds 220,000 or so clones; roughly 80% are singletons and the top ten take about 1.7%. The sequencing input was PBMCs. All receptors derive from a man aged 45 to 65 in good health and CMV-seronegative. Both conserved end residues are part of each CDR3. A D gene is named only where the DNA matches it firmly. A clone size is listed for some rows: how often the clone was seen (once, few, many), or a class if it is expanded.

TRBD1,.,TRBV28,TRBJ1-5,TGTGCCAGCAGTACGACAGGGGTAAGGGATCAGCCCCAGCATTTT,CASSTTGVRDQPQHF
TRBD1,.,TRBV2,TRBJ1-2,TGTGCCAGCAGTGAAAGGGACAGAGGATCCTATGGCTACACCTTC,CASSERDRGSYGYTF
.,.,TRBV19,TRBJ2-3,TGTGCCACCCTAATACTAGTCCGACGCCCAGATACGCAGTATTTT,CATLILVRRPDTQYF
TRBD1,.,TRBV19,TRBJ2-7,TGTGCCAGTAGGGCAGGGGGCAGCTCCTACGAGCAGTACTTC,CASRAGGSSYEQYF
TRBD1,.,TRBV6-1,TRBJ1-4,TGTGCCAGCAGTGACATGGGACAGCCTAATGAAAAACTGTTTTTT,CASSDMGQPNEKLFF
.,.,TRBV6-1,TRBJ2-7,TGTGCCACTCATCGGGGGCGGGAGACCTCCTACGAGCAGTACTTC,CATHRGRETSYEQYF
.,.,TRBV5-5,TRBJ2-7,TGTGCCAGCAGCTTGTCGGAGTACGAGCAGTACTTC,CASSLSEYEQYF
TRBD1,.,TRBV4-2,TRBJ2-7,TGTGCCAGCAGAGGTGACAGGGGAGGCTACGAGCAGTACTTC,CASRGDRGGYEQYF
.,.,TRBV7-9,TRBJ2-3,TGTGCCAGCAGCCAAACAGATACGCAGTATTTT,CASSQTDTQYF
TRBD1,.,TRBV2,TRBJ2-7,TGTGCCAGCAGGGAGGCCCCCGGACAGGCAAAGCAGTACTTC,CASREAPGQAKQYF
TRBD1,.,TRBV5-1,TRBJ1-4,TGCGCCAGCAGCCCGGGACAGGGCGCGGATGAAAAACTGTTTTTT,CASSPGQGADEKLFF
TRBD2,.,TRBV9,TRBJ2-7,TGTGCCAGCAGCGTAGGTAGCGGGAGCTCCTACGAGCAGTACTTC,CASSVGSGSSYEQYF
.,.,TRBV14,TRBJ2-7,TGTGCCAGCAGCCAAGGGGGTTTTTTGGGAGTTTTGTACGAGCAGTACTTC,CASSQGGFLGVLYEQYF
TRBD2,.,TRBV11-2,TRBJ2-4,TGTGCCAGCAGCTTAGGGTCTCGGGAGGGAAAGGCCAAAAACATTCAGTACTTC,CASSLGSREGKAKNIQYF
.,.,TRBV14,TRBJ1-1,TGTGCCAGCAGCCACCAGGGGTCCACTGAAGCTTTCTTT,CASSHQGSTEAFF
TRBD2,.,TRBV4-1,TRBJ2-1,TGCGCCAGCAGCCAAGCCGGGACTAGCGGGAGGAGCCTGGGCAATGAGCAGTTCTTC,CASSQAGTSGRSLGNEQFF
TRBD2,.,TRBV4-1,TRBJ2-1,TGCGCCAGCAGCCAAGATAGGAGCGGGGGGGGTCATGAGCAGTTCTTC,CASSQDRSGGGHEQFF
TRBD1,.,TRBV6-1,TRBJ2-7,TGTGCCAGCAGACCCCCTGGGACAGGGGTAAACGAGCAGTACTTC,CASRPPGTGVNEQYF
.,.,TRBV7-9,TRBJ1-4,TGTGCCAGCAGCCTTTCACCGCTCAGGGAAAAACTGTTTTTT,CASSLSPLREKLFF
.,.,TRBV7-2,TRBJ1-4,TGTGCCAGCAGCTTGCAGGGGCGAGCAACTAATGAAAAACTGTTTTTT,CASSLQGRATNEKLFF
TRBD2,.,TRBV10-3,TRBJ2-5,TGTGCCATCAGTGGATCCTTAGCGGGACAAGAGACCCAGTACTTC,CAISGSLAGQETQYF
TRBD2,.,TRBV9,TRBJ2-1,TGTGCCAGCGGAGGACTAGCGGTATACAATGAGCAGTTCTTC,CASGGLAVYNEQFF
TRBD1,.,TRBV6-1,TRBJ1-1,TGTGCCAGCAGTCTCCTCGGACAGGTTCGGGAAGCTTTCTTT,CASSLLGQVREAFF
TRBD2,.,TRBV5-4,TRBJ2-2,TGTGCCAGCAGTAGGACTAGCGGGGACTTCGGGGAGCTGTTTTTT,CASSRTSGDFGELFF
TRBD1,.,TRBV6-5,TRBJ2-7,TGTGCCAGCAGTTCCTCCGGGACAGGGGGCTACGAGCAGTACTTC,CASSSSGTGGYEQYF
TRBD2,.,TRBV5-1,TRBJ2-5,TGCGCCAGCAGCTTGGCACTAGCGGGAGAGACCCAGTACTTC,CASSLALAGETQYF
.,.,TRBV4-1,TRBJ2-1,TGCGCCAGCAGCCGAGAAAGGGGGGGGCGTGGGAGCTCCTACAATGAGCAGTTCTTC,CASSRERGGRGSSYNEQFF
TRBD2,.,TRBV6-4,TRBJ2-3,TGTGCCAGCAGTCCGTTTACTAGCGGGAGTTCAGATACGCAGTATTTT,CASSPFTSGSSDTQYF
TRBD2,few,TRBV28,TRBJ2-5,TGTGCCACTATCAGCGGGAGTGAGACCCAGTACTTC,CATISGSETQYF
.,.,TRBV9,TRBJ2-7,TGTGCCAGCAGCGTAGACGGGACCTACGAGCAGTACTTC,CASSVDGTYEQYF
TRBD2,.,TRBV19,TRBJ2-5,TGTGCCAGTAGTATACGGGGACTAGCGGGACTGAGGGGGAGGGAGACCCAGTACTTC,CASSIRGLAGLRGRETQYF
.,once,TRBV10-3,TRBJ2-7,TGTGCCATCGGGGAAGGACAGAGAACCTACGAGCAGTACTTC,CAIGEGQRTYEQYF
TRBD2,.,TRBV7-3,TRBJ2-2,TGTGCCAGCAGCTTTAGCGGGGGGACCGGGGAGCTGTTTTTT,CASSFSGGTGELFF
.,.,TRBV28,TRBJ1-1,TGTGCCAGCATGACATTGAACACTGAAGCTTTCTTT,CASMTLNTEAFF
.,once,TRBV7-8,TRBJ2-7,TGTGCCAGCAGCTTAGACAGGCACCCCTACGAGCAGTACTTC,CASSLDRHPYEQYF
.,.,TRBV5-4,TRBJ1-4,TGTGCCAGCAGCTTTGGGAGGGGGGAACTTAATGAAAAACTGTTTTTT,CASSFGRGELNEKLFF
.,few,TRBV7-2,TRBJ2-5,TGTGCCAGCAGCTTAAGTGGACTGCTCGAGACCCAGTACTTC,CASSLSGLLETQYF
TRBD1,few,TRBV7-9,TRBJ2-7,TGTGCCAGCAGCTTAACATTCGGTGACAGGGCCTACGAGCAGTACTTC,CASSLTFGDRAYEQYF
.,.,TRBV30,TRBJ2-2,TGTGCCTGGAGTGTACTAGCTTTGAACACCGGGGAGCTGTTTTTT,CAWSVLALNTGELFF
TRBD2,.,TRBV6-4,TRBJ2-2,TGTGCCAGCAGTGCCGGGCTAGCGGGAGCGGCCGGGGAGCTGTTTTTT,CASSAGLAGAAGELFF
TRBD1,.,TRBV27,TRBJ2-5,TGTGCCAGCAGTATCGGGACAGGTCAGAGAATGGCCCAGTACTTC,CASSIGTGQRMAQYF
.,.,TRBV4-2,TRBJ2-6,TGTGCCAGCAGCCAAGAACTTCCGGACACGATATCTGGGGCCAACGTCCTGACTTTC,CASSQELPDTISGANVLTF
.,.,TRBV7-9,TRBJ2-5,TGTGCCAGCAGCTTCGAAGGGGGCTCAGGGGGGTCTTCGGAGACCCAGTACTTC,CASSFEGGSGGSSETQYF
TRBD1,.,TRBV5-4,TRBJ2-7,TGTGCCAGCAGCTTGGACCTGGGACAGGGGAGTGGCACCTACGAGCAGTACTTC,CASSLDLGQGSGTYEQYF
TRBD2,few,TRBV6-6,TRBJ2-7,TGTGCCAGCAGTTACTCGATAGCGGGAGGACCTGGGCAGTACTTC,CASSYSIAGGPGQYF
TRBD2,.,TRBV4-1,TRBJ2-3,TGCGCCAGCAGCCAACACCGGACTAGACCCGGGGATACGCAGTATTTT,CASSQHRTRPGDTQYF
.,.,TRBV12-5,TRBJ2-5,TGTGCTAGTGGTGTATACAGGGCCCAAGAGACCCAGTACTTC,CASGVYRAQETQYF
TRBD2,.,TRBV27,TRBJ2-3,TGTGCCAGCTACCTGATAGCGGGAGGGATAGATACGCAGTATTTT,CASYLIAGGIDTQYF
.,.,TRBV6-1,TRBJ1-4,TGTGCCAGCAGTGAAGGGCCCCGCCCTAATGAAAAACTGTTTTTT,CASSEGPRPNEKLFF
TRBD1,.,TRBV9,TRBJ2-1,TGTGCCAGTAACAGGGGGTCGGACAATGAGCAGTTCTTC,CASNRGSDNEQFF